This TCR beta chain derives from a study of blood T cells in healthy people across ages. The table lists this clonotype with many counts. This CDR3 region has 15 residues. The ends lost 6 bases at V and 5 bases at J; junction bases unmatched: 11. CDR1 and CDR2 (germline): SGHNT, YYREEE (reference sequence). Sample-barcoded 5' priming and a J-beta primer mix drove a second PCR of about 7 to 12 cycles. TCRdb itself ran the 5' RACE reads through MiXCR, one entry per CDR3 protein. The sample includes roughly 700,000 distinct CDR3 sequences, around 32% of them seen just once. The sequence came from an elderly woman in good health. The chain combines TRBV5-4 with TRBJ2-1; 7 positions match TRBD1. The sequenced material came from blood. The CDR3 nucleotides are TGTGCCAGCACCAGATCCGGGACAGTGAACAATGAGCAGTTCTTC. This encodes CASTRSGTVNNEQFF.